The rows below give T cell receptor beta chains drawn from one sample of a study of blood T cell repertoires in COVID-19. Only in-frame clones appear in the TCRdb table, and some are missing; sequencing was by immunoSEQ multiplex PCR. The sample lists about 250,000 clones; about 73% were seen once. Sequenced: peripheral blood. The receptors originated from a woman aged 80 or over with acute or convalescent COVID-19. The CDR3 runs from the conserved cysteine through the conserved F or W. The order of the fields is clone size, V gene, J gene, D gene, CDR3 protein, CDR3 DNA. D genes are given only for firm matches. Rows give clone size only sometimes, using once, few, many, or a class for an expanded clone.

abundance: .; v_gene: TRBV11-1; j_gene: TRBJ2-3; d_gene: TRBD2; CDR3aa: CASSSRGGRTDTQYF; CDR3nt: TGTGCCAGCAGTTCGCGCGGGGGGAGGACAGATACGCAGTATTTT
abundance: .; v_gene: TRBV2; j_gene: TRBJ2-2; d_gene: .; CDR3aa: CASSGWLANTGELFF; CDR3nt: TGTGCCAGCAGTGGGTGGCTAGCAAACACCGGGGAGCTGTTTTTT
abundance: .; v_gene: TRBV5-5; j_gene: TRBJ2-5; d_gene: TRBD1; CDR3aa: CASSFLPGQQETQYF; CDR3nt: TGTGCCAGCAGCTTCTTACCGGGACAGCAAGAGACCCAGTACTTC
abundance: .; v_gene: TRBV7-8; j_gene: TRBJ1-1; d_gene: .; CDR3aa: CASSFLEGVRAFF; CDR3nt: TGTGCCAGCAGCTTTCTCGAGGGGGTACGGGCTTTCTTT
abundance: .; v_gene: TRBV18; j_gene: TRBJ1-1; d_gene: .; CDR3aa: CASSPPPGMATEAFF; CDR3nt: TGTGCCAGCTCACCACCACCGGGGATGGCGACTGAAGCTTTCTTT
abundance: few; v_gene: TRBV6-1; j_gene: TRBJ1-2; d_gene: .; CDR3aa: CASSERQNYNTF; CDR3nt: TGTGCCAGCAGTGAAAGACAGAACTATAACACCTTC
abundance: .; v_gene: TRBV30; j_gene: TRBJ2-5; d_gene: TRBD1; CDR3aa: CAWSVGPGGAETQYF; CDR3nt: TGTGCCTGGAGTGTAGGCCCAGGGGGCGCAGAGACCCAGTACTTC
abundance: .; v_gene: TRBV27; j_gene: TRBJ2-2; d_gene: TRBD1; CDR3aa: CASSPRQGAPGELFF; CDR3nt: TGTGCCAGCAGCCCGCGACAGGGGGCGCCCGGGGAGCTGTTTTTT
abundance: .; v_gene: TRBV19; j_gene: TRBJ2-7; d_gene: .; CDR3aa: CASRSWGDYEQYF; CDR3nt: TGTGCCAGTAGGAGTTGGGGAGACTACGAGCAGTACTTC
abundance: .; v_gene: TRBV12-3/TRBV12-4; j_gene: TRBJ1-2; d_gene: .; CDR3aa: CASSPQGTYGYTF; CDR3nt: TGTGCCAGCAGTCCACAGGGTACCTATGGCTACACCTTC
abundance: .; v_gene: TRBV7-2; j_gene: TRBJ2-3; d_gene: .; CDR3aa: CASSLNRENTQYF; CDR3nt: TGTGCCAGCAGCTTAAACAGGGAAAATACGCAGTATTTT
abundance: .; v_gene: TRBV28; j_gene: TRBJ2-6; d_gene: .; CDR3aa: CASSLFRSGANVLTF; CDR3nt: TGTGCCAGCAGTTTATTCCGCTCTGGGGCCAACGTCCTGACTTTC
abundance: .; v_gene: TRBV15; j_gene: TRBJ1-3; d_gene: .; CDR3aa: CATSSGGNSGNTIYF; CDR3nt: TGTGCCACCAGCAGCGGGGGAAACTCTGGAAACACCATATATTTT
abundance: .; v_gene: TRBV30; j_gene: TRBJ1-5; d_gene: .; CDR3aa: CAWSPPDWYNQPQHF; CDR3nt: TGTGCCTGGAGTCCTCCGGACTGGTACAATCAGCCCCAGCATTTT
abundance: .; v_gene: TRBV27; j_gene: TRBJ1-6; d_gene: .; CDR3aa: CASSPRVLNPPLHF; CDR3nt: TGTGCCAGCAGTCCCAGGGTTCTTAATCCGCCCCTCCACTTT
abundance: few; v_gene: TRBV7-3; j_gene: TRBJ2-5; d_gene: TRBD1; CDR3aa: CASSSLGTGGETQYF; CDR3nt: TGTGCCAGCAGCTCTCTCGGGACAGGGGGTGAGACCCAGTACTTC
abundance: .; v_gene: TRBV5-6; j_gene: TRBJ2-5; d_gene: .; CDR3aa: CASSRVRETQYF; CDR3nt: TGTGCCAGCAGCCGAGTCCGGGAGACCCAGTACTTC
abundance: few; v_gene: TRBV6-5; j_gene: TRBJ2-7; d_gene: .; CDR3aa: CASTRGSGSYEQYF; CDR3nt: TGTGCCAGCACCAGGGGGAGCGGGAGTTACGAGCAGTACTTC
abundance: once; v_gene: TRBV5-1; j_gene: TRBJ2-7; d_gene: TRBD2; CDR3aa: CASSLSLAGGTGEQYF; CDR3nt: TGCGCCAGCAGCTTGAGCCTCGCGGGGGGGACGGGCGAGCAGTACTTC
abundance: .; v_gene: TRBV7-9; j_gene: TRBJ1-4; d_gene: .; CDR3aa: CASSLQGFTNEKLFF; CDR3nt: TGTGCCAGCAGCCTCCAGGGTTTCACTAATGAAAAACTGTTTTTT
abundance: .; v_gene: TRBV7-2; j_gene: TRBJ2-2; d_gene: TRBD2; CDR3aa: CASSSRAGGPKSGELFF; CDR3nt: TGTGCCAGCAGCAGTCGAGCGGGGGGGCCCAAAAGCGGGGAGCTGTTTTTT
abundance: .; v_gene: TRBV7-3; j_gene: TRBJ1-6; d_gene: .; CDR3aa: CASSRGFPNSPLHF; CDR3nt: TGTGCCAGCAGCAGAGGGTTTCCTAATTCACCCCTCCACTTT
abundance: .; v_gene: TRBV7-9; j_gene: TRBJ1-2; d_gene: .; CDR3aa: CASSSGTFYGYTF; CDR3nt: TGTGCCAGCAGCTCCGGGACTTTCTATGGCTACACCTTC
abundance: .; v_gene: TRBV7-2; j_gene: TRBJ2-1; d_gene: TRBD2; CDR3aa: CASSLTSGGRDEQFF; CDR3nt: TGTGCCAGCAGCTTAACTAGCGGGGGGAGGGATGAGCAGTTCTTC
abundance: few; v_gene: TRBV5-1; j_gene: TRBJ2-7; d_gene: .; CDR3aa: CASSTGLLGEEQYF; CDR3nt: TGCGCCAGCAGCACCGGACTATTGGGGGAGGAGCAGTACTTC
abundance: .; v_gene: TRBV6-5; j_gene: TRBJ1-1; d_gene: .; CDR3aa: CASSYSANSGVTEAFF; CDR3nt: TGTGCCAGCAGTTACTCGGCGAACTCCGGGGTCACTGAAGCTTTCTTT
abundance: .; v_gene: TRBV7-2; j_gene: TRBJ2-7; d_gene: TRBD2; CDR3aa: CASSFEAGGSYEQYF; CDR3nt: TGTGCCAGCAGCTTTGAGGCGGGGGGCTCCTACGAGCAGTACTTC